Below, 2 T cell receptor beta chains from the same sample are listed, as sequenced in a study of T cell responses to AZD1222 COVID-19 vaccine. Here immunoSEQ multiplex PCR was the method, and the copy in TCRdb shows in-frame clones only, minus some. The data contain 90,000 to 120,000 clones, more than 70% of them singletons. Here the sequenced sample was peripheral blood, taken on day 0 of AZD1222 vaccination. All receptors derive from an adult in good health.

The chain carries TRBV11-3 and TRBJ1-4; a weak D match, TRBD1 (6 bases). Germline CDR1 reads SGHNT; CDR2 reads YENEEA. The V end was cut by 7 bases, the J end by 0 bases, with 9 bases between. The CDR3 is made up of 14 amino acids. CDR3 protein: CASKGGATNEKLFF. The CDR3 nucleotides read TGTGCCAGCAAAGGGGGAGCAACTAATGAAAAACTGTTTTTT.

The gene calls are TRBV29-1 and TRBJ1-4; TRBD1 matches at 7 bases. Germline values: CDR1 SQVTM, CDR2 ANQGSEA. V was clipped by 6 bases and J by 6 bases; unmatched bases: 4. There are 12 residues in the CDR3. The CDR3 loop reads CSVQGGDEKLFF. The DNA for the CDR3 is TGCAGCGTCCAGGGGGGGGATGAAAAACTGTTTTTT.